The sequence of this TCR beta chain was determined in a study of shared clonotypes between healthy human individuals. The CD4+ fraction was divided into a CD45RA+ naive subset and a CD45RA-negative memory subset. The CDR3 covers 14 residues. The V segment lost 6 bases and the J segment 9 bases; nucleotides outside the gene matches: 10. Per the germline V gene, CDR1 is MNHNS and CDR2 is SASEGT. Assay: immunoSEQ multiplex PCR; the TCRdb copy retains only in-frame clones and omits some. Of about 2.3 million clones listed, just over 90% were seen once; the top ten hold 0.39%. The TCR was taken from a man between 18 and 29 years old in good health. Some clones in this sample may be carry-over from other donors' samples. Sequencing used naive CD4+ T cells from PBMCs. Noted subset: CD45RA+ positively selected. The rearrangement joins TRBV6-1 to TRBJ2-4; 8 nucleotides align to TRBD1. CDR3 nucleotides: TGTGCCAGCAGGTACAGACAGGGGCTGCCCATTCAGTACTTC. Protein sequence: CASRYRQGLPIQYF.